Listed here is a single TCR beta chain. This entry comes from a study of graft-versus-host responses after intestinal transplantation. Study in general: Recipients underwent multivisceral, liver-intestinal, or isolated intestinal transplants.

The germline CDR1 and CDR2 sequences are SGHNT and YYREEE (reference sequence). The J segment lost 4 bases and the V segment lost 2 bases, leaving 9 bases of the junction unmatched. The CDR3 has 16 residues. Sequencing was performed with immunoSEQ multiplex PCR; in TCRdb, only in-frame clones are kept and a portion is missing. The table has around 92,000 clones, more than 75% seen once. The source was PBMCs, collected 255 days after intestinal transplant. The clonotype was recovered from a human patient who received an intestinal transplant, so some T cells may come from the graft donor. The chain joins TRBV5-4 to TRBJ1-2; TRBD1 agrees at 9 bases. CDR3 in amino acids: CASSFLRQGEVYGYTF. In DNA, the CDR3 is TGTGCCAGCAGCTTTTTGAGACAGGGGGAGGTCTATGGCTACACCTTC.